This T cell receptor beta chain was identified in a study of control samples from healthy donors and cancer patients. Profiled with immunoSEQ multiplex PCR; TCRdb holds only in-frame clones, not every one. The sample holds about 50,000 clones, about 92% seen once. Germline loops: CDR1 MNHEY, CDR2 SVGAGI. This CDR3 is 15 amino acids long. V shed 6 bases, J shed 1 base, and the junction held 3 bases outside the gene matches. This receptor was identified in a man aged 25 to 40 with colorectal cancer. Sequenced input: PBMCs. The chain joins TRBV6-5 to TRBJ1-4, with TRBD1 matching over 9 bases. The DNA of the CDR3 is TGTGCCAGCAGGTCGGACAGGGGAACTAATGAAAAACTGTTTTTT. Its translation is CASRSDRGTNEKLFF.